Below, one T cell receptor beta chain is given with its context. This CDR3 contains 15 residues. Germline loops: CDR1 DFQATT, CDR2 SNEGSKA (reference sequence). J gave up 5 bases and V 5 bases, and 9 bases lay outside the gene matches. The data were taken from a study of T-cell memory formation after mild COVID-19. TCRdb reprocessed the 5' RACE reads with MiXCR, giving one entry per CDR3 protein. The table shows about 400,000 distinct CDR3 sequences, with approximately 15% occurring only once. The chain combines TRBV20-1 with TRBJ2-3; 11 positions match TRBD2. The TCR comes from a man aged 18-30 years who had mild COVID-19 (a few samples of this study predate the infection). Cell type and time point are not known. Sequenced input: PBMCs or a T cell subset sorted from them (not recorded which). The CDR3 nucleotides read TGCAGTGCTCCCGTGACTAGCGGGGCAGGAGATACGCAGTATTTT. It is translated as CSAPVTSGAGDTQYF.